Given below is one T cell receptor (beta chain) in context. Its antigen remains unknown. This sample is drawn from a study of T cell repertoires in cytomegalovirus infection. Study summary: A matching HLA type, together with CMV infection, was signaled by public TCR beta signatures.

Findings and limits, study-wide: Clonotypes of TCR beta that were HLA-C-restricted and CMV-specific dominated the ex vivo response. Carriage of CMV together with the relevant HLA was identifiable through cumulative public TCR beta family frequency.

TCRdb used MiXCR to reprocess the reads, holding one entry per CDR3 protein. This table holds some 700,000 distinct CDR3 sequences, 35% found once. The sequence came from a human donor in good health (CMV status not recorded). Some clones in this sample may be carry-over from other donors' samples. Sequenced material: PBMCs.

CDR3 nucleotide sequence: TGTGCCGGTGGCTGGGTCTCCTACGAGCAGTACTTC. It codes for CAGGWVSYEQYF. V is TRBV2 and J is TRBJ2-7; no definite D call. The CDR3 has 12 residues. The germline gives CDR1 SNHLY, CDR2 FYNNEI. Trimming removed 11 bases from V and 0 bases from J, with 11 bases in between.